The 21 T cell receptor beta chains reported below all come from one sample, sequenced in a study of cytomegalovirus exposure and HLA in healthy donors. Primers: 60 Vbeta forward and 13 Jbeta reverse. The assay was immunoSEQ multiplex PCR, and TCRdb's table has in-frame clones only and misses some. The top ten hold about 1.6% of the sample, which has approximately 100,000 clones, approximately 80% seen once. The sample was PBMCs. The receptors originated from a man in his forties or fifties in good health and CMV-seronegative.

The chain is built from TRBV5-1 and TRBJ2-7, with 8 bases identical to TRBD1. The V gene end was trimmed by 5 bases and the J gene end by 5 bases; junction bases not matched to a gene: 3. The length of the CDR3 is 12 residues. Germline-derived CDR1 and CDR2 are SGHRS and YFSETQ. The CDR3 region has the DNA TGCGCCAGCAGTCAGGACAGGGACGAGCAGTACTTC. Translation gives CASSQDRDEQYF.

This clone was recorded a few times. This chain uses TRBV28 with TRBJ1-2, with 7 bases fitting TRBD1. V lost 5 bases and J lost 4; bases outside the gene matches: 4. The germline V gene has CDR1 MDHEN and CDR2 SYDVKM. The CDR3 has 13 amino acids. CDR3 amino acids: CASSQDRIYGYTF. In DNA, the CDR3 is TGTGCCAGCAGTCAGGACAGGATCTATGGCTACACCTTC.

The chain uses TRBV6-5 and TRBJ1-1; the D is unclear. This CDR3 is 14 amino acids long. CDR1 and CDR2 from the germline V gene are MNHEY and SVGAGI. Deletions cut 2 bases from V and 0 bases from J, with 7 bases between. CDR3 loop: CASSYGSLNTEAFF. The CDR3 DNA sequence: TGTGCCAGCAGTTACGGGAGTTTGAACACTGAAGCTTTCTTT.

The CDR3 DNA sequence: TGCGCCAGCAGCCAAGTCCCGAATAACAGGGGGCTGTACGAGCAGTACGTC. Translation gives CASSQVPNNRGLYEQYV. This chain connects TRBV4-1 to TRBJ2-7; TRBD1 matches 9 bases. J gave up 4 bases and V 1 base, and 11 bases lay outside the gene matches. This CDR3 is 17 amino acids long. Per the germline V gene, CDR1 is MGHRA and CDR2 is YSYEKL.

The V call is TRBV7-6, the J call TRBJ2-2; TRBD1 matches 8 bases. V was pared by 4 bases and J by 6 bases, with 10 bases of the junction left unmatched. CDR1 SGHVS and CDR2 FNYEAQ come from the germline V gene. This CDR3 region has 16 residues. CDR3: CASSSWTGKGAGELFF. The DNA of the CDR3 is TGTGCCAGCAGCTCCTGGACAGGGAAGGGCGCCGGGGAGCTGTTTTTT.

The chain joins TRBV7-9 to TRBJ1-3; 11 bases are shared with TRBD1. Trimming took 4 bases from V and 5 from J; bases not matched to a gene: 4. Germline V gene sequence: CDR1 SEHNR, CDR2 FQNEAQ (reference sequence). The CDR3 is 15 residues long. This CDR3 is CASSWGQGGRNTIYF. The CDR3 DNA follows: TGTGCCAGCAGCTGGGGACAGGGGGGGCGAAACACCATATATTTT. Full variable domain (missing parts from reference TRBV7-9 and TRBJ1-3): DTGVSQNPRHKITKRGQNVTFRCDPISEHNRLYWYRQTLGQGPEFLTYFQNEAQLEKSRLLSDRFSAERPKGSFSTLEIQRTEQGDSAMYLCASSWGQGGRNTIYFGEGSWLTVV.

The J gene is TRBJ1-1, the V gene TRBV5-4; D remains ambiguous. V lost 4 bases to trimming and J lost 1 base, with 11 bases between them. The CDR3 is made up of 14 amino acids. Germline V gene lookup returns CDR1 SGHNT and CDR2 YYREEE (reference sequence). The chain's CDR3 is CASSHGGWNTEAFF. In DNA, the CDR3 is TGTGCCAGCAGCCATGGCGGGTGGAACACTGAAGCTTTCTTT.

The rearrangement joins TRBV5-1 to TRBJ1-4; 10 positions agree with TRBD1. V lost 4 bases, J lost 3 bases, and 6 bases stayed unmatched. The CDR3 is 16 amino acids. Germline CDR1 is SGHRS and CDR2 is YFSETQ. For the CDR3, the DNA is TGCGCCAGCAGCCTCGGACAGGGGGTATCTAATGAAAAACTGTTTTTT. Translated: CASSLGQGVSNEKLFF.

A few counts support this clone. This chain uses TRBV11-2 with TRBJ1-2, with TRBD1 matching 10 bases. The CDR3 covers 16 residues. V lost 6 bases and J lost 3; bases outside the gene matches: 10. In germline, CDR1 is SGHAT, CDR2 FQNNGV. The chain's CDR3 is CASRKVPGQGHYGYTF. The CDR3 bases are TGTGCCAGCAGGAAGGTCCCGGGACAGGGGCACTATGGCTACACCTTC.

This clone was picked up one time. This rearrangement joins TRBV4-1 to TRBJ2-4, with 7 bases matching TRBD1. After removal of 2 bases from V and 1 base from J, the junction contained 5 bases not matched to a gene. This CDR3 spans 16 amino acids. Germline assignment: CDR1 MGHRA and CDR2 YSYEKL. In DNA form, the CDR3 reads TGCGCCAGCAGCCAACCACCGACAGGGGCCAAAAACATTCAGTACTTC. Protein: CASSQPPTGAKNIQYF.

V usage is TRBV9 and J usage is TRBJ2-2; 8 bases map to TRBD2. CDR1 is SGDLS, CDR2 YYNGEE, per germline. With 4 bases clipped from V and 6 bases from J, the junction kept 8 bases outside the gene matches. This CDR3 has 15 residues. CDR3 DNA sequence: TGTGCCAGCAGCCCCCGGGGGGGCGCCGCCGGGGAGCTGTTTTTT. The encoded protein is CASSPRGGAAGELFF. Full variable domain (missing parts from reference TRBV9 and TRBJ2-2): DSGVTQTPKHLITATGQRVTLRCSPRSGDLSVYWYQQSLDQGLQFLIQYYNGEERAKGNILERFSAQQFPDLHSELNLSSLELGDSALYFCASSPRGGAAGELFFGEGSRLTVL.

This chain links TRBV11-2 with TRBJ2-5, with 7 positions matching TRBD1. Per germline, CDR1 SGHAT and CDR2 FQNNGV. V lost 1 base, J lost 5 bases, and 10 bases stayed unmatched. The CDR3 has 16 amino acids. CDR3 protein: CASSLGPQGSFETQYF. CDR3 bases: TGTGCCAGCAGCTTAGGCCCACAGGGGAGTTTTGAGACCCAGTACTTC.

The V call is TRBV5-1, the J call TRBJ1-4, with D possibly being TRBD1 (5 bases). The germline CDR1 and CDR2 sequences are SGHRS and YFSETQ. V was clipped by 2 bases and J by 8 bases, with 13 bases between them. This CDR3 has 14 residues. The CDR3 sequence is CASSFGQAVEKLFF. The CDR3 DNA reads TGCGCCAGCAGCTTCGGACAAGCTGTGGAAAAACTGTTTTTT.

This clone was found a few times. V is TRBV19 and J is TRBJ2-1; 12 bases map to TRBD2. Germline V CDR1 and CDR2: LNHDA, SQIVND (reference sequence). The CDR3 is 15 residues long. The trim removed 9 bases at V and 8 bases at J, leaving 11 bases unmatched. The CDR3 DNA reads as TGTGCCAGCACCTACCTAGCGGGGGGGAAGCATGAGCAGTTCTTC. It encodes CASTYLAGGKHEQFF.

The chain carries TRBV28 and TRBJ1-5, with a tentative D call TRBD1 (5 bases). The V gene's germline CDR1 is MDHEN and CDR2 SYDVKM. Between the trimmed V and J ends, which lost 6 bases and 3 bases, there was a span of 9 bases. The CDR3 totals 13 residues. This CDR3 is CASRGGFNQPQHF. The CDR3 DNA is TGTGCCAGCAGGGGGGGATTCAATCAGCCCCAGCATTTT.

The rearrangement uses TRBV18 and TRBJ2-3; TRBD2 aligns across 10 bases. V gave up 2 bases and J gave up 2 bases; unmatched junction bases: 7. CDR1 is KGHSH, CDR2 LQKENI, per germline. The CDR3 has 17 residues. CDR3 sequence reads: CASSPGLAGASTDTQYF. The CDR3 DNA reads TGTGCCAGCTCACCAGGGCTAGCGGGGGCCTCCACAGATACGCAGTATTTT.

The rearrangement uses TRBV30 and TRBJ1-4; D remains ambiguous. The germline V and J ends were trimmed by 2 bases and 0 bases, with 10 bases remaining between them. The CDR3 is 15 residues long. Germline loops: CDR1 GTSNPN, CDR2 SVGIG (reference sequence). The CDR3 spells CAWSPASATNEKLFF. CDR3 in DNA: TGTGCCTGGAGTCCCGCATCGGCAACTAATGAAAAACTGTTTTTT.

CDR3 sequence reads: CASSSTGVGTGELFF. CDR3 DNA sequence: TGTGCCAGCAGTTCTACAGGGGTTGGCACCGGGGAGCTGTTTTTT. The chain recombines TRBV6-6 with TRBJ2-2; the match to TRBD1 covers 7 bases. The V gene's germline CDR1 is MNHNY and CDR2 SVGAGI (reference sequence). V dropped 4 bases and J dropped 4; count of bases not matched to a gene: 6. The CDR3 totals 15 residues.

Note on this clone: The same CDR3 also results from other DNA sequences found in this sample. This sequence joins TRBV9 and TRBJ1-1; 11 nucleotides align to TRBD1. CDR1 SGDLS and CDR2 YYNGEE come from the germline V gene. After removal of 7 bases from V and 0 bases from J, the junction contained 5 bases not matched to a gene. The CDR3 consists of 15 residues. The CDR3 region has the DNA TGTGCCAGCCAGGGACAGGGGGGAATGAACACTGAAGCTTTCTTT. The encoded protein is CASQGQGGMNTEAFF.

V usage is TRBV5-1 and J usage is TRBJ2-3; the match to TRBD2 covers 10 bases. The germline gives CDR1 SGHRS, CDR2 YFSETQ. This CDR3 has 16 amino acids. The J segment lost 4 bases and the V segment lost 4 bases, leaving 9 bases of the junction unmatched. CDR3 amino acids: CASSTTGGLASDTQYF. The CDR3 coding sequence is TGCGCCAGCAGCACAACGGGGGGACTAGCGTCAGATACGCAGTATTTT.

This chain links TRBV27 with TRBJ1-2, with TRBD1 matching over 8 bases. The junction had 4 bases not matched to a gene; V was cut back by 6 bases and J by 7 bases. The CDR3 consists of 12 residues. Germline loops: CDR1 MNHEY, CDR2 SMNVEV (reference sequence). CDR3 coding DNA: TGTGCCAGCAGGAAACAGGGGGGTGGCTACACCTTC. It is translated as CASRKQGGGYTF.